These 29 T cell receptor beta chains were all obtained from the same sample, sequenced in a study of CD8+ T cells in alopecia areata. Treatment: oral pan-JAK inhibitor, 5-10 mg twice daily. Reverse transcribed after extraction, RNA yielded cDNA as the sequencing template. Clones were read by immunoSEQ multiplex PCR, and TCRdb kept only the in-frame ones, dropping some. The data hold about 280,000 clones, with more than 45% observed a single time. This material consisted of CD4+ T cells sorted from blood, taken at week 24, from a patient treated with tofacitinib. The receptor set was obtained from a human donor with alopecia areata.

The genes are TRBV28 and TRBJ1-2, with D unresolved. The CDR3 has 14 residues. Looked up from germline, CDR1 is MDHEN and CDR2 is SYDVKM. Trimming pared 0 bases from V and 3 bases from J, leaving 8 bases between. CDR3: CASSLWGEDYGYTF. The DNA for the CDR3 is TGTGCCAGCAGTTTATGGGGAGAGGACTATGGCTACACCTTC.

This clone has just a few counts. V and J are TRBV19 and TRBJ2-1; D possibly corresponds to TRBD1 (5 bases). Germline CDR1 reads LNHDA; CDR2 reads SQIVND (reference sequence). The V gene lost 6 bases and the J gene lost 0 bases, with 12 bases spanning the gap. This CDR3 comprises 15 residues. The CDR3 coding sequence is TGTGCCAGTAGCACGACAGCCCGCTCCTACAATGAGCAGTTCTTC. As protein: CASSTTARSYNEQFF.

The chain employs TRBV18 and TRBJ2-6; perhaps TRBD2 as D (5 bases). V lost 4 bases and J 0 bases, leaving 7 bases between the germline ends. CDR1 and CDR2 (germline): KGHSH, LQKENI. This CDR3 is built from 15 residues. The CDR3: CASSLGNSGANVLTF. The CDR3 nucleotides are TGTGCCAGCTCACTCGGGAACTCTGGGGCCAACGTCCTGACTTTC.

This clone was picked up a small number of times. The rearrangement joins TRBV2 to TRBJ1-2; the match to TRBD1 covers 9 bases. The germline CDR1 and CDR2 sequences are SNHLY and FYNNEI. The CDR3 is 15 amino acids. Trimming cost V 5 bases and J 1 base; bases outside gene matches: 5. CDR3 sequence: CASSFSGQGNYGYTF. In DNA, the CDR3 is TGTGCCAGCAGTTTCTCGGGACAGGGTAACTATGGCTACACCTTC.

This clone showed up just a few times. This chain connects TRBV5-4 to TRBJ2-1, with 13 bases fitting TRBD2. The J segment lost 12 bases and the V segment lost 6 bases, leaving 6 bases of the junction unmatched. Germline CDR1 and CDR2: SGHNT and YYREEE (reference sequence). The CDR3 is 13 residues long. The CDR3 region is CASTGTSGIVQFF. The CDR3 DNA reads as TGTGCCAGCACCGGGACTAGCGGGATAGTGCAGTTCTTC.

The V call is TRBV19, the J call TRBJ1-2, with 10 bases identical to TRBD1. Looked up from germline, CDR1 is LNHDA and CDR2 is SQIVND (reference sequence). The CDR3 loop spans 15 amino acids. With 8 bases clipped from V and 6 bases from J, the junction kept 12 bases outside the gene matches. This CDR3 is CASSTSWTGGHGYTF. DNA for the CDR3: TGTGCCAGTTCCACCTCCTGGACAGGGGGACATGGCTACACCTTC.

The rearrangement joins TRBV13 to TRBJ1-1; the D is unclear. The CDR3 spans 14 residues. The germline V gene encodes CDR1 PRHDT and CDR2 FYEKMQ (reference sequence). Between the trimmed V and J ends, which lost 1 base and 6 bases, there was a span of 12 bases. The CDR3: CASSLDFPRAEAFF. CDR3 coding DNA: TGTGCCAGCAGCTTAGATTTCCCAAGGGCTGAAGCTTTCTTT.

The chain combines TRBV6-5 with TRBJ1-6, with 7 positions matching TRBD1. CDR3 length equals 16 residues. Per germline, CDR1 MNHEY and CDR2 SVGAGI. The V segment lost 4 bases and the J segment 8 bases; nucleotides outside the gene matches: 11. The CDR3 is CASSLFTGVGDSPLHF. CDR3 nucleotides: TGTGCCAGCAGTTTATTCACAGGGGTTGGTGATTCACCCCTCCACTTT.

V is TRBV14 and J is TRBJ2-3; unclear D gene. CDR3 size: 13 residues. Germline-derived CDR1 and CDR2 are SGHDN and FVKESK. Trimming removed 3 bases at V and 3 bases at J, with 7 bases between. The CDR3, as DNA: TGTGCCAGCAGCCAGCTAACTACAGATACGCAGTATTTT. Translated, it gives CASSQLTTDTQYF.

V is TRBV5-4 and J is TRBJ1-1; TRBD1 matches 8 bases. The CDR3 is 14 amino acids. CDR1 is SGHNT and CDR2 is YYREEE in the germline V gene (reference sequence). V gave up 5 bases and J gave up 3 bases; unmatched junction bases: 6. CDR3 sequence reads: CASRIDRGDTEAFF. CDR3 coding DNA: TGTGCCAGCAGAATTGACAGGGGAGACACTGAAGCTTTCTTT. The complete variable domain, with remaining parts taken from reference TRBV5-4 and TRBJ1-1, reads ETGVTQSPTHLIKTRGQQVTLRCSSQSGHNTVSWYQQALGQGPQFIFQYYREEENGRGNFPPRFSGLQFPNYSSELNVNALELDDSALYLCASRIDRGDTEAFFGQGTRLTVV.

This clone was seen only a few times. The chain joins TRBV23-1 to TRBJ2-7; D unresolved. TRBV23-1 is an open reading frame whose function is uncertain. V was pared by 3 bases and J by 4 bases, with 16 bases between. The CDR3 runs to 15 residues. The CDR3 DNA reads as TGCGCCAGCAGTCAGGACCCGGGTCCGGAATACGAGCAGTACTTC. This sequence encodes CASSQDPGPEYEQYF.

This clone was detected a few times. Different DNA sequences within this sample yield the same CDR3. This chain joins TRBV7-2 and TRBJ2-1, with D possibly matching TRBD1 (6 bases). The CDR3 is 12 amino acids. Per germline, CDR1 SGHTA and CDR2 FQGNSA. Trimming stripped 1 base from V and 10 bases from J, with 8 bases between. CDR3 DNA sequence: TGTGCCAGCAGCTTAGGTGGGACAGAGCAGTTCTTC. It yields the protein CASSLGGTEQFF.

This clone showed up just once. This sequence joins TRBV9 and TRBJ1-6; D gene uncertain. V lost 0 bases and J lost 6, with 10 bases in between. The germline V gene has CDR1 SGDLS and CDR2 YYNGEE. The CDR3 contains 15 residues. The CDR3 bases are TGTGCCAGCAGCGTAGGCCGGGAGGCTAATTCACCCCTCCACTTT. Translation gives CASSVGREANSPLHF.

In its sample, this clone was seen a few times. The J gene is TRBJ2-7, the V gene TRBV27; unclear D gene. This CDR3 spans 13 amino acids. Germline V lookup: CDR1 MNHEY, CDR2 SMNVEV (reference sequence). The V end lost 2 bases, the J end lost 3 bases, and 8 bases lay between the germline ends. The CDR3 protein is CASSLELSYEQYF. For the CDR3, the DNA is TGTGCCAGCAGTTTAGAGTTGAGCTACGAGCAGTACTTC.

The V gene is TRBV30, the J gene TRBJ1-6, with D perhaps TRBD1 (5 bases). CDR3 length: 16 residues. The V end lost 4 bases, the J end lost 0 bases, and 13 bases lay between the germline ends. The germline CDR1 and CDR2 sequences are GTSNPN and SVGIG (reference sequence). CDR3 coding DNA: TGTGCCTGGACGGGCCGTGGGGGCTCCTATAATTCACCCCTCCACTTT. It specifies CAWTGRGGSYNSPLHF.

The chain couples TRBV29-1 to TRBJ1-1, with unresolved D. Germline loops: CDR1 SQVTM, CDR2 ANQGSEA. Trimming took 4 bases from V and 0 from J, leaving 12 bases between them. This CDR3 spans 14 amino acids. CDR3 in DNA: TGCAGCGTTGTGAGTCACCTGATGAACACTGAAGCTTTCTTT. Residues: CSVVSHLMNTEAFF.

The CDR3 bases are TGTGCCTGGAGACTTAGTACTAACTATGGCTACACCTTC. Translated, it gives CAWRLSTNYGYTF. V and J are TRBV30 and TRBJ1-2; no clear D. V was cut by 3 bases and J by 0 bases, with 8 bases left in between. This CDR3 has 13 residues. The V gene's germline CDR1 is GTSNPN and CDR2 SVGIG (reference sequence).

This clone was detected only once. The chain links TRBV20-1 to TRBJ1-1; D remains ambiguous. CDR1 DFQATT and CDR2 SNEGSKA come from the germline V gene (reference sequence). This CDR3 contains 11 residues. Deletions cut 4 bases from V and 3 bases from J, with 6 bases between. CDR3 in amino acids: CSAMQYTEAFF. In nucleotides, the CDR3 is TGCAGTGCTATGCAGTACACTGAAGCTTTCTTT.

This clone was picked up many times. CDR3 in DNA: TGTGCCAGTAGTGAGTATGGCGTCTCTGGGGCCAACGTCCTGACTTTC. Its translation is CASSEYGVSGANVLTF. The chain joins TRBV19 to TRBJ2-6, with D unclear. This CDR3 contains 16 residues. The germline CDR1 and CDR2 sequences are LNHDA and SQIVND (reference sequence). The germline V and J ends were trimmed by 5 bases and 0 bases, with 11 bases remaining between them.

This clone has a single count. The V call is TRBV5-6, the J call TRBJ1-1; D is unclear. Germline V gives CDR1 SGHDT, CDR2 YYEEEE. The V and J ends lost 4 bases and 0 bases respectively, with 7 bases between them. The CDR3 loop spans 13 amino acids. For the CDR3, the DNA is TGTGCCAGCAGCCGACGGATGAACACTGAAGCTTTCTTT. Its translation: CASSRRMNTEAFF.

This sequence joins TRBV4-1 and TRBJ1-6, with D possibly TRBD1 on 6 matching bases. CDR3 length: 19 residues. The V gene lost 0 bases and the J gene lost 0 bases, with 15 bases spanning the gap. Germline-derived CDR1 and CDR2 are MGHRA and YSYEKL. The CDR3 nucleotides read TGCGCCAGCAGCCAAGATGGAGATGGGGGCAGCTCCTATAATTCACCCCTCCACTTT. The encoded protein is CASSQDGDGGSSYNSPLHF.

This rearrangement joins TRBV29-1 to TRBJ1-4, with TRBD1 matching 7 bases. Germline V gene sequence: CDR1 SQVTM, CDR2 ANQGSEA. V gave up 4 bases and J gave up 0 bases; unmatched junction bases: 5. This CDR3 spans 15 amino acids. CDR3: CSVVGDSTTNEKLFF. The CDR3 region has the DNA TGCAGCGTTGTGGGGGACAGCACAACTAATGAAAAACTGTTTTTT.

The V call is TRBV7-8, the J call TRBJ2-5; D is uncertain. Germline V gene sequence: CDR1 SGHVS, CDR2 FQNEAQ. V dropped 3 bases and J dropped 5 bases, with 16 bases sitting between them. The CDR3 loop spans 15 amino acids. The CDR3 region has the DNA TGTGCCAGCAGCTTCCGGGCCAAAGAAATGGAGACCCAGTACTTC. Translated, it gives CASSFRAKEMETQYF. The full variable domain, with the rest looked up from reference TRBV7-8 and TRBJ2-5, is GAGVSQSPRYKVAKRGQDVALRCDPISGHVSLFWYQQALGQGPEFLTYFQNEAQLDKSGLPSDRFFAERPEGSVSTLKIQRTQQEDSAVYLCASSFRAKEMETQYFGPGTRLLVL.

The V gene is TRBV29-1, the J gene TRBJ2-7; D perhaps matches TRBD2 (6 bases). This CDR3 is built from 13 residues. The germline V gene has CDR1 SQVTM and CDR2 ANQGSEA. V lost 4 bases and J 1 base, leaving 11 bases between the germline ends. CDR3 protein: CSVGQRASYEQYF. The CDR3 DNA sequence: TGCAGCGTTGGCCAGCGGGCATCCTACGAGCAGTACTTC.

V usage is TRBV5-4 and J usage is TRBJ2-1; 11 bases are a match to TRBD2. Germline V gives CDR1 SGHNT, CDR2 YYREEE (reference sequence). This CDR3 has 15 residues. V lost 4 bases and J lost 5; bases outside the gene matches: 5. The CDR3 region is CASSTASGGHNEQFF. CDR3 coding DNA: TGTGCCAGCAGCACAGCTAGCGGGGGGCACAATGAGCAGTTCTTC.

The rearrangement links TRBV29-1 to TRBJ2-5; D unresolved. V was trimmed by 3 bases and J by 2 bases, leaving 10 bases between them. CDR1 and CDR2 from the germline V gene are SQVTM and ANQGSEA. The CDR3 runs to 13 residues. CDR3 nucleotide sequence: TGCAGCGTTGAGGGGAACTCTCAAGAGACCCAGTACTTC. Protein: CSVEGNSQETQYF.

This chain connects TRBV7-3 to TRBJ2-2; 10 bases are shared with TRBD1. From germline, CDR1 is SGHTA and CDR2 FQGTGA. V was clipped by 5 bases and J by 12 bases; unmatched bases: 3. The CDR3 has 12 residues. This CDR3 reads CASSLDRGQLFF. The CDR3 coding sequence is TGTGCCAGCAGCCTCGACAGGGGGCAGCTGTTTTTT.

This clone appeared a few times. The chain has TRBV28 and TRBJ2-7; the match to TRBD2 covers 8 bases. Germline lookup yields CDR1 MDHEN and CDR2 SYDVKM. After removal of 6 bases from V and 0 bases from J, the junction contained 4 bases not matched to a gene. This CDR3 region has 14 residues. The CDR3 here is CASRTTSGSYEQYF. The CDR3 DNA reads as TGTGCCAGCAGGACCACTAGCGGCTCCTACGAGCAGTACTTC. Filled out from reference TRBV28 and TRBJ2-7, the complete variable domain reads DVKVTQSSRYLVKRTGEKVFLECVQDMDHENMFWYRQDPGLGLRLIYFSYDVKMKEKGDIPEGYSVSREKKERFSLILESASTNQTSMYLCASRTTSGSYEQYFGPGTRLTVT.

The rearrangement uses TRBV9 and TRBJ1-2, with 7 bases identical to TRBD1. The germline CDR1 and CDR2 sequences are SGDLS and YYNGEE. The CDR3 consists of 13 residues. With V trimmed by 5 bases and J by 4 bases, 5 bases remained unmatched. The CDR3 is CASSAQGFYGYTF. The CDR3 region has the DNA TGTGCCAGCAGTGCACAGGGGTTCTATGGCTACACCTTC.